This T cell receptor beta chain was profiled in a study of blood T cells in healthy people across ages. A word on this clonotype: Its antigen is unknown.

Study conclusions and caveats: Donors of long life had a larger count of naive CD4+ cells and greater diversity than aged donors. Across the age range, TCR beta diversity per million T cells fell in a roughly linear way.

Combining a sample-barcoded 5' primer with a J-beta primer mix, a second PCR ran for roughly 6 to 11 cycles. TCRdb processed the 5' RACE reads anew with MiXCR; each CDR3 protein has one entry. The sample lists around 1,500,000 distinct CDR3 sequences, over 25% seen once, with less than 9.5% in the top ten. J gave up 6 bases and V 5 bases, and 16 bases lay outside the gene matches. The CDR3 contains 15 residues. Germline CDR1 DFQATT, CDR2 SNEGSKA (reference sequence). The donors, healthy Caucasians from Russia, were aged 6 to 90. Researchers report isolating at least 6 million PBMCs per sample. Sequencing was done on a sample of blood. This chain connects TRBV20-1 to TRBJ2-7; TRBD2 matches at 7 bases. The sequence was collected from a woman aged 25 to 39 in good health. DNA for the CDR3: TGCAGTGCTGGACTAGGAGCGCCTCAGGGCTGCGAGCAGTACTTC. Translation gives CSAGLGAPQGCEQYF.